The clone carrying this TCR beta chain has more than one count but fewer than ten. No antigen is known for it. Healthy individuals of Caucasian origin from Russia, aged 6 to 90, served as donors. The data originate from a study of blood T cells in healthy people across ages. CDR3 length equals 17 residues. V gave up 0 bases and J gave up 5 bases, with 16 bases separating them. CDR1 and CDR2 from the germline V gene are LGHNA and YNFKEQ. Whole-study results and caveats: Naive T cell percentage by flow cytometry tracked strongly with beta diversity. Compared with aged donors, long-lived donors showed fewer expanded clones, suggesting selection.

The use of a sample-barcoded 5' primer and a J-beta primer mix characterized a second PCR of roughly 6 to 11 cycles. CDR3-containing paired-end reads numbering at least 3 million came from each sample. TCRdb re-called the 5' RACE reads through MiXCR, storing one row per CDR3 protein. Among hundreds of thousands of distinct CDR3 sequences listed, less than 35% were seen once. This chain joins TRBV4-2 and TRBJ1-4; unclear D gene. The sequence came from a woman of 80 years or more in good health. The sequencing sample was made of blood. This CDR3 reads CASSQDVAGLVNEKLFF. The CDR3 nucleotides are TGTGCCAGCAGCCAAGATGTCGCGGGCCTTGTCAATGAAAAACTGTTTTTT.